This T cell receptor (beta chain) was identified in a study of T-cell reconstitution after alpha-beta-depleted transplantation in children. Points from the study as a whole: At day 60, the high TCRbeta diversity found in some patients originated from recipient T cells and thymic progenitors that had survived.

This CDR3 region has 15 residues. From germline, CDR1 is LNHNV and CDR2 YYDKDF (reference sequence). V shed 0 bases, J shed 1 base, and the junction held 2 bases outside the gene matches. The table lists this clonotype with a few counts. Its matching antigen is unknown. Unique molecular identifiers were used to barcode this TCRbeta library. TCRdb itself ran the PCR reads through MiXCR, one entry per CDR3 protein. The sample has about 580,000 distinct CDR3 sequences, over 20% seen once; the top ten hold around a third. The rearrangement joins TRBV15 to TRBJ2-7; the match to TRBD1 covers 8 bases. The clonotype originates from a boy under two years old with Wiskott-Aldrich syndrome, due to receive a stem cell transplant. Sample: PBMCs, taken before TCRalphabeta/CD19-depleted stem cell transplant. DNA of the CDR3: TGTGCCACCAGCAGAGAACAGGGGGGTTCCTACGAGCAGTACTTC. Translating gives CATSREQGGSYEQYF.